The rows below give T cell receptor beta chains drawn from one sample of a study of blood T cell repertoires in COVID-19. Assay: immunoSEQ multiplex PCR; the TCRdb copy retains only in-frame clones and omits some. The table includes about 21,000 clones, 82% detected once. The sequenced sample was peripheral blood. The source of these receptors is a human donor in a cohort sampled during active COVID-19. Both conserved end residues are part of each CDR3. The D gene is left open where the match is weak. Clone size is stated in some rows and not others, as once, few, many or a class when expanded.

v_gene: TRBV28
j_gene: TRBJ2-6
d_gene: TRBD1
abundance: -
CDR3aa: CASRTGSGANVLTF
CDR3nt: TGTGCCAGCAGGACAGGGTCTGGGGCCAACGTCCTGACTTTC

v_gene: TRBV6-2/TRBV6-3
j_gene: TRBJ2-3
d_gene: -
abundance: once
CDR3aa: CASRPDRDTQYF
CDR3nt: TGTGCCAGCAGACCTGACAGAGATACGCAGTATTTT

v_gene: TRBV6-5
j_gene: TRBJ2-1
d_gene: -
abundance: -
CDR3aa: CASSYSTRHGQFF
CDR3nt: TGTGCCAGCAGTTACAGCACCCGTCATGGGCAGTTCTTC

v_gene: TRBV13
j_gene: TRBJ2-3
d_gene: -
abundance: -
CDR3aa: CASSLGRREADTQYF
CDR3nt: TGTGCCAGCAGCTTAGGTCGCAGGGAAGCAGATACGCAGTATTTT

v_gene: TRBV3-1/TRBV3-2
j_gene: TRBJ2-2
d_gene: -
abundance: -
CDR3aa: CASSQGLGTGELFF
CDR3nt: TGTGCCAGCAGCCAAGGTCTAGGCACCGGGGAGCTGTTTTTT

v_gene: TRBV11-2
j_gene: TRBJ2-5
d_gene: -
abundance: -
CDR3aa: CASSLERQGETQYF
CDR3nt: TGTGCCAGCAGCTTAGAAAGGCAGGGAGAGACCCAGTACTTC

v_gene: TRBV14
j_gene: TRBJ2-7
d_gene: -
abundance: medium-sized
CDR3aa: CASSQEGDEQYF
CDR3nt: TGTGCCAGCAGCCAAGAGGGAGACGAGCAGTACTTC

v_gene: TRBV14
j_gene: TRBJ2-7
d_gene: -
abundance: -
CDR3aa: CASSQGFSDYEQYF
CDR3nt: TGTGCCAGCAGCCAAGGGTTCAGTGATTACGAGCAGTACTTC

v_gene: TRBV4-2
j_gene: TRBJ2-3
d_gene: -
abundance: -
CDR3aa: CASSSQGRDTSTDTQYF
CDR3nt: TGTGCCAGCAGCTCCCAGGGGAGGGATACCAGCACAGATACGCAGTATTTT

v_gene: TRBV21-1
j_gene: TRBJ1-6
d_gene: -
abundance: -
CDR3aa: CASSKAGQGLSPLHF
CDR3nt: TGTGCCAGCAGCAAGGCGGGACAGGGGTTATCACCCCTCCACTTT

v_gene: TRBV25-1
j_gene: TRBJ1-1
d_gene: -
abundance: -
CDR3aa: CASSEAGNSYTEAFF
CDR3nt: TGTGCCAGCAGTGAGGCAGGGAATAGTTACACTGAAGCTTTCTTT

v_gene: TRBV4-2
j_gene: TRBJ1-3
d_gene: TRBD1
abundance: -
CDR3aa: CASSQDQGAGNTIYF
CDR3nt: TGTGCCAGCAGCCAAGATCAGGGGGCTGGAAACACCATATATTTT

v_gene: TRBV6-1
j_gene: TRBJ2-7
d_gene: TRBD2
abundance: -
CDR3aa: CASSGGLAGVSYEQYF
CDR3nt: TGTGCCAGCAGTGGGGGACTAGCGGGAGTCTCGTACGAGCAGTACTTC

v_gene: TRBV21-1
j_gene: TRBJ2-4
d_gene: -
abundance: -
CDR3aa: CASSKDETGALFKNIQYF
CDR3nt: TGTGCCAGCAGCAAAGATGAGACAGGGGCCCTTTTTAAAAACATTCAGTACTTC

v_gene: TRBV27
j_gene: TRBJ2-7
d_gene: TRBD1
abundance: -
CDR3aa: CASSKQDRDEQYF
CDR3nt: TGTGCCAGCAGCAAACAAGACAGGGACGAGCAGTACTTC

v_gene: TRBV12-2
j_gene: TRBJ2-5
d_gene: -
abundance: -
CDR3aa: CASRSVILAGETQYF
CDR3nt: TGTGCAAGTCGCTCCGTTATCCTAGCGGGGGAGACCCAGTACTTC

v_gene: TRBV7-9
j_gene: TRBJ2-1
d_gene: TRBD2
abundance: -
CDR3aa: CASSLGTSGNVNEQFF
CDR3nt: TGTGCCAGCAGCTTAGGGACTAGCGGGAATGTTAATGAGCAGTTCTTC

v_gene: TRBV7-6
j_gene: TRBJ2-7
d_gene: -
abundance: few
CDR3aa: CASSLDFSRSYEQYF
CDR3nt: TGTGCCAGCAGCTTAGACTTCTCACGGTCCTACGAGCAGTACTTC

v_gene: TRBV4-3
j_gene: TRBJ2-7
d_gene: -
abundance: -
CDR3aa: CAASAGTGGSYEQYF
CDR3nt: TGCGCCGCCTCAGCGGGTACGGGTGGGTCCTACGAGCAGTACTTC